The T cell receptor (beta chain) described here comes from a study of naive and memory T cell subsets. An equimolar mix of two oligonucleotides served as the beta constant-region primer for TRBC1 and TRBC2. The ligated cDNA underwent four PCR rounds using SP2 and nested alpha and beta constant-region primers. TCRdb itself ran the UMI-ligation and nested PCR reads through MiXCR, one entry per CDR3 protein. The repertoire holds 130,000 to 150,000 distinct CDR3 sequences, with roughly 22% as singletons. Comment on this clonotype: The antigen is undetermined.

The V gene lost 7 bases and the J gene lost 1 base, with 15 bases spanning the gap. Germline V gives CDR1 DFQATT, CDR2 SNEGSKA (reference sequence). The CDR3 is 14 residues long. Regarding the study as a whole: Especially in CD8 cells, naive repertoires contained a few larger clonotypes, possibly CD45RA-re-expressing memory cells. Naive and memory subsets had different power law exponents for TCR abundance.

The chain is built from TRBV20-1 and TRBJ2-3, with no clear D. The source is a human donor in good health. Sequencing input: naive CD4+ T cells from blood. In DNA, the CDR3 is TGCAGTGTCGGAACTGGGTTAGGCACAGATACGCAGTATTTT. This translates into CSVGTGLGTDTQYF.